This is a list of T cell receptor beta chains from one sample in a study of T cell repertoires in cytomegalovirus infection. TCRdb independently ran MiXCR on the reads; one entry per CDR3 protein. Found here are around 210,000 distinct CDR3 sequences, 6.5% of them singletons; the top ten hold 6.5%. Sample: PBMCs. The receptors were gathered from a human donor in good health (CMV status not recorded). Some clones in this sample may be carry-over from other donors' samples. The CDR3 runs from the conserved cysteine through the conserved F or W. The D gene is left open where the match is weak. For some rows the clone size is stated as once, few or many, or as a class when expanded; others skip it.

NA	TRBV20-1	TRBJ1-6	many	CSARGDNSPLHF	TGCAGTGCTCGCGGCGATAATTCACCCCTCCACTTT
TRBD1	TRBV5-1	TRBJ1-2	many	CASSQTGQVRYGYTF	TGCGCCAGCAGCCAGACCGGACAGGTTCGCTATGGCTACACCTTC
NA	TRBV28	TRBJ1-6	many	CASSLTHQGSPLHF	TGTGCCAGCAGCCTAACTCACCAAGGGTCACCCCTCCACTTT
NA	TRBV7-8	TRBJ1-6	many	CASSYGSSYNSPLHF	TGTGCCAGCAGCTACGGGAGCTCCTATAATTCACCCCTCCACTTT
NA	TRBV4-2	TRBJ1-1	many	CASSLEQGVNTEAFF	TGTGCCAGCAGCCTCGAACAGGGCGTGAACACTGAAGCTTTCTTT
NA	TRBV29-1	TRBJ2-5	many	CSGGLGPQETQYF	TGCAGCGGGGGTCTAGGACCCCAAGAGACCCAGTACTTC
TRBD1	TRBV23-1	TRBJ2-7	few	CASSQSTGRFYEQYF	TGCGCCAGCAGTCAATCGACAGGGAGATTCTACGAGCAGTACTTC
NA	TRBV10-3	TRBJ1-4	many	CAISQQVATNEKLFF	TGTGCCATCAGTCAACAGGTTGCAACTAATGAAAAACTGTTTTTT
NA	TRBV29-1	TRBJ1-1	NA	CSPESLWNTEAFF	TGCAGCCCCGAAAGTCTCTGGAACACTGAAGCTTTCTTT
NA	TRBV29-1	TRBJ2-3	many	CSVEGGVSTDTQYF	TGCAGCGTTGAAGGAGGGGTGAGCACAGATACGCAGTATTTT
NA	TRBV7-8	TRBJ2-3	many	CASSYHQGPSDTQYF	TGTGCCAGCAGCTATCATCAGGGGCCCTCAGATACGCAGTATTTT
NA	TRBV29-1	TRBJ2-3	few	CSVDSGEDTQYF	TGCAGCGTTGATTCCGGGGAAGATACGCAGTATTTT
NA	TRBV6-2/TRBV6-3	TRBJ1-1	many	CASILHPAENTEAFF	TGTGCCAGCATCTTACATCCGGCAGAGAACACTGAAGCTTTCTTT
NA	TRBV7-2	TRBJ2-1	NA	CASSSSRISYNEQFF	TGTGCCAGCAGCTCTAGTCGGATCTCCTACAATGAGCAGTTCTTC
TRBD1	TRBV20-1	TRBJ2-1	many	CSASVPGQGTMEQFF	TGCAGTGCTAGTGTTCCGGGACAGGGGACGATGGAGCAGTTCTTC
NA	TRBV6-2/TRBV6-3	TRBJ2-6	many	CASTASGANVLTF	TGTGCCAGCACGGCCTCTGGGGCCAACGTCCTGACTTTC
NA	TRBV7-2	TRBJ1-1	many	CASSLRGSFEAFF	TGTGCCAGCAGCTTGAGGGGCAGCTTTGAAGCTTTCTTT
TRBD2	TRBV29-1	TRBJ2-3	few	CSVEPSGGVTDTQYF	TGCAGCGTTGAACCCTCGGGGGGGGTCACAGATACGCAGTATTTT
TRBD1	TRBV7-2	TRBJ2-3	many	CASSLVVQGTDTQYF	TGTGCCAGCAGCTTAGTCGTACAGGGGACAGATACGCAGTATTTT
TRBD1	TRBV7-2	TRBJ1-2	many	CASSPGRDRVNTF	TGTGCCAGCAGCCCTGGCCGGGACAGGGTCAACACCTTC
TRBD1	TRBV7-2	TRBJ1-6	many	CASSLEGTVNSPLHF	TGTGCCAGCAGCTTAGAAGGGACAGTTAATTCACCCCTCCACTTT
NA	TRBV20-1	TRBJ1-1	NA	CSASKQGLNTEAFF	TGCAGTGCTAGCAAGCAGGGGTTGAACACTGAAGCTTTCTTT
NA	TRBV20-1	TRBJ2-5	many	CSAARETQYF	TGCAGTGCTGCGAGAGAGACCCAGTACTTC
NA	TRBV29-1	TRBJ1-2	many	CSVELPPGGRVRTGYGYTF	TGCAGCGTTGAATTACCGCCCGGGGGGCGAGTCAGGACGGGCTATGGCTACACCTTC
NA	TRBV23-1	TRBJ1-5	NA	CASSQPTGFNQPQHF	TGCGCCAGCAGTCAACCAACGGGGTTCAATCAGCCCCAGCATTTT
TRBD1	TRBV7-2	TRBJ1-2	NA	CTSSAGQFYGFTF	TGTACCAGCAGCGCGGGACAGTTCTATGGCTTCACCTTC
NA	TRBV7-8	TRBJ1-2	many	CASSLARMSGAYGYTF	TGTGCCAGCAGCTTAGCGAGGATGTCAGGGGCCTATGGCTACACCTTC
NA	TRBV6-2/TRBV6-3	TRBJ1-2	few	CASSPQGLGYTF	TGTGCCAGCAGTCCACAGGGTCTAGGCTACACCTTC
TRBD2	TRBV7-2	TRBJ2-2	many	CASSLKGTSGTGELFF	TGTGCCAGCAGCCTAAAAGGGACTAGCGGTACCGGGGAGCTGTTTTTT
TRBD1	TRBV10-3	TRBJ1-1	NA	CATQRQGMNTEAFF	TGTGCCACTCAAAGACAGGGCATGAACACTGAAGCTTTCTTT
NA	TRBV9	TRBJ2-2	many	CASSVTFSTVFSGELFF	TGTGCCAGCAGCGTAACGTTCTCGACAGTTTTTTCCGGGGAGCTGTTTTTT
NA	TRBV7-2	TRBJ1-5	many	CASTPRLMSNQPQHF	TGTGCCAGCACCCCTCGTCTGATGAGCAATCAGCCCCAGCATTTT
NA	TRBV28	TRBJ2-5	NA	CASSFPGQGRLAPRQETQYF	TGTGCCAGCAGTTTCCCCGGCCAGGGACGTTTAGCACCCCGACAAGAGACCCAGTACTTC
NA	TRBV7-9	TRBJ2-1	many	CASSTHSREVGEQFF	TGTGCCAGCAGCACCCACTCAAGGGAGGTTGGTGAGCAGTTCTTC
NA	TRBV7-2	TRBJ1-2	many	CASSFPGSEGYTF	TGTGCCAGCAGCTTCCCCGGGAGTGAAGGCTACACCTTC
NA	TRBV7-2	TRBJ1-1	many	CASSLFARDTEAFF	TGTGCCAGCAGCTTGTTCGCCAGGGACACTGAAGCTTTCTTT
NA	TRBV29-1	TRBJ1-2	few	CSVDEGNPGYTF	TGCAGCGTTGACGAAGGTAACCCTGGCTACACCTTC
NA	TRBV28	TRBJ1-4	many	CASRGGGMNEKLFF	TGTGCCAGCCGAGGAGGGGGAATGAATGAAAAACTGTTTTTT
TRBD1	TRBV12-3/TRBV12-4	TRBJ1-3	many	CASSNPGQRNTIYF	TGTGCCAGCAGTAATCCGGGACAGCGAAACACCATATATTTT
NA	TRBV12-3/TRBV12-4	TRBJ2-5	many	CASSPSGGLQETQYF	TGTGCCAGCAGTCCCAGTGGGGGTCTCCAAGAGACCCAGTACTTC
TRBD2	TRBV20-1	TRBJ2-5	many	CSASPAGGRGETQYF	TGCAGTGCTAGTCCAGCGGGGGGCCGGGGAGAGACCCAGTACTTC
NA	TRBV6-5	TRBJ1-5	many	CASRELIGNQPQHF	TGTGCCAGCAGGGAGTTGATCGGCAATCAGCCCCAGCATTTT
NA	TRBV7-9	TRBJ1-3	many	CASSSFRDSFSGNTIYF	TGTGCCAGCAGCTCTTTCAGGGATAGTTTTTCTGGAAACACCATATATTTT
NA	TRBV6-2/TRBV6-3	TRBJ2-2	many	CASSYRETYRTPTGELFF	TGTGCCAGCAGTTACCGCGAGACGTACCGAACACCCACCGGGGAGCTGTTTTTT
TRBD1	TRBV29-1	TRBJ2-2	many	CSVVIGTGGSLEAGELFF	TGCAGCGTTGTGATTGGGACAGGGGGCTCTCTGGAAGCCGGGGAGCTGTTTTTT
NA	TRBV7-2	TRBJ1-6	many	CASSRLGGNSPLHF	TGTGCCAGCAGCCGTTTGGGGGGCAATTCACCCCTCCACTTT
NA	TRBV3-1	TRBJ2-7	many	CASSQGASGSYEQYF	TGTGCCAGCAGCCAGGGGGCTAGCGGATCCTACGAGCAGTACTTC
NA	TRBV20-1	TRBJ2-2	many	CSARKGGSNTGELFF	TGCAGTGCTAGAAAGGGGGGCTCGAACACCGGGGAGCTGTTTTTT
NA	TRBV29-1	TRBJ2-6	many	CSVDDGGANVLTF	TGCAGCGTTGACGACGGTGGGGCCAACGTCCTGACTTTC
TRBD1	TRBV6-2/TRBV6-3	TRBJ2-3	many	CASSYEGTAKADTQYF	TGTGCCAGCAGTTACGAGGGGACAGCCAAAGCAGATACGCAGTATTTT
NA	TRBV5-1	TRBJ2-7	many	CASSSRNRAEQYF	TGCGCCAGCAGCTCGAGAAACAGGGCCGAGCAGTACTTC
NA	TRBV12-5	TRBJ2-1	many	CASGSRRVLYNEQFF	TGTGCTAGTGGTTCCCGTCGGGTCCTCTACAATGAGCAGTTCTTC
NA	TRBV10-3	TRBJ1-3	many	CAISPGEQAHGNTIYF	TGTGCCATCAGTCCTGGAGAGCAAGCACATGGAAACACCATATATTTT
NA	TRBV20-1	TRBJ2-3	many	CSARGGQGKDTQYF	TGCAGTGCTAGAGGTGGCCAGGGAAAAGATACGCAGTATTTT
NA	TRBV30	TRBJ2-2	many	CAWRPPGRHTAGELFF	TGTGCCTGGAGACCACCGGGCCGACATACCGCCGGGGAGCTGTTTTTT
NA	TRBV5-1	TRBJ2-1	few	CASSFDRNNEQFF	TGCGCCAGCAGCTTTGACAGAAACAATGAGCAGTTCTTC
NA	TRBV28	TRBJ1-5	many	CASSLPQNQPQHF	TGTGCCAGCAGTTTGCCACAGAATCAGCCCCAGCATTTT